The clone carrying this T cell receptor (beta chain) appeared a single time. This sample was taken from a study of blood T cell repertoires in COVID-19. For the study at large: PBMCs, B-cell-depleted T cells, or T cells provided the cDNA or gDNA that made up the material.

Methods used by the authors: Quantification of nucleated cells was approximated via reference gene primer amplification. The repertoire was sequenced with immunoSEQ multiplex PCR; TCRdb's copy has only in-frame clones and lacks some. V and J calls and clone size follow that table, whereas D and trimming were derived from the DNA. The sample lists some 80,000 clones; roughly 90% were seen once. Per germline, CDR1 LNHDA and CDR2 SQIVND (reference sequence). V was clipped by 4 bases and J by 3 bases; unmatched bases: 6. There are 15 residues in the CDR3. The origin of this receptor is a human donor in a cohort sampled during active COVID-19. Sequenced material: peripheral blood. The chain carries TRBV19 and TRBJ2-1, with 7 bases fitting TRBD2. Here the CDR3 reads CASSKASGGYNEQFF. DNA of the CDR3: TGTGCCAGTAGTAAGGCTAGCGGAGGCTACAATGAGCAGTTCTTC.